The 31 T cell receptor beta chains below come from one sample, sequenced in a study of human T cells and chemical hapten exposure. A single record per CDR3 protein comes from TCRdb applying MiXCR to the RACE reads. Among some 400,000 distinct CDR3 sequences, about 4.8% were seen once, and the ten largest hold approximately 2.1%. Time point specified: patch test 1, 2 weeks after DPC sensitization. As for treatment: therapeutic diphenylcyclopropenone sensitization with weekly scalp DPC. The sequences come from whole blood, collected in connection with sensitization to the hapten diphenylcyclopropenone (DPC). The receptors originated from a woman aged 45-65 years with alopecia areata. Some clones in this sample may be carry-over from other donors' samples.

At least ten counts were recorded for this clonotype. The chain uses TRBV10-2 and TRBJ2-7; no reliable D call. The V end was cut by 3 bases, the J end by 2 bases, with 8 bases between. The CDR3 has 13 amino acids. Germline V lookup: CDR1 WSHSY, CDR2 SAAADI. The CDR3 sequence is CASSDQPAYEQYF. DNA for the CDR3: TGCGCCAGCAGTGATCAGCCAGCCTACGAGCAGTACTTC.

This rearrangement joins TRBV7-9 to TRBJ1-1, with 9 nucleotides matching TRBD1. The V gene's germline CDR1 is SEHNR and CDR2 FQNEAQ (reference sequence). Trimming cost V 5 bases and J 8 bases; bases outside gene matches: 3. The CDR3 consists of 12 residues. The DNA of the CDR3 is TGTGCCAGCAGCACCGGACAGGGGGAAGCTTTCTTT. This gives the protein CASSTGQGEAFF.

This clonotype came up a few times. This chain connects TRBV7-9 to TRBJ2-7; 10 bases match TRBD1. Germline-derived CDR1 and CDR2 are SEHNR and FQNEAQ (reference sequence). The CDR3 has 16 residues. Unmatched junction bases numbered 6, after V lost 0 bases and J lost 4 bases. The CDR3 loop is CASSLAPGTGVYEQYF. In DNA form, the CDR3 reads TGTGCCAGCAGCTTAGCGCCCGGGACAGGGGTTTACGAGCAGTACTTC.

The chain employs TRBV2 and TRBJ2-5, with D perhaps matching TRBD1 (6 bases). CDR3 length: 14 amino acids. From germline, CDR1 is SNHLY and CDR2 FYNNEI. V was trimmed by 2 bases and J by 2 bases, leaving 9 bases between them. The CDR3 DNA reads TGTGCCAGCAGTGAATGGCAGGGGCAAGAGACCCAGTACTTC. Protein product: CASSEWQGQETQYF.

There are a few counts of this clonotype. The chain employs TRBV11-2 and TRBJ2-1; no reliable D call. The CDR3 sequence is 13 residues long. Looked up from germline, CDR1 is SGHAT and CDR2 is FQNNGV. Trimming removed 1 base from V and 10 bases from J, with 11 bases in between. The CDR3: CASSLGGTWEQFF. CDR3 sequence (DNA): TGTGCCAGCAGCTTAGGTGGTACATGGGAGCAGTTCTTC.

V is TRBV5-1 and J is TRBJ2-3; D may be TRBD2 (5 bases). Trimming shortened V by 0 bases and J by 5 bases, and 19 bases separated the two germline ends. Per the germline V gene, CDR1 is SGHRS and CDR2 is YFSETQ. The CDR3 is 17 residues long. The CDR3 DNA follows: TGCGCCAGCAGCTTGGCCGAATCTAGCAGAGCGGTAGATACGCAGTATTTT. This gives the protein CASSLAESSRAVDTQYF.

V usage is TRBV9 and J usage is TRBJ2-3; D assignment may be TRBD1 or TRBD2 (5 bases each). The CDR3 spans 12 residues. CDR1 and CDR2 from the germline V gene are SGDLS and YYNGEE. Trimming cost V 2 bases and J 14 bases, with 15 bases left between them. CDR3 residues: CASSVPGTRLYF. Written as DNA, the CDR3 is TGTGCCAGCAGCGTCCCCGGGACCCGTCTGTATTTT. The variable domain in full, completed from reference TRBV9 and TRBJ2-3, reads DSGVTQTPKHLITATGQRVTLRCSPRSGDLSVYWYQQSLDQGLQFLIQYYNGEERAKGNILERFSAQQFPDLHSELNLSSLELGDSALYFCASSVPGTRLYFGPGTRLTVL.

This clonotype was observed many times. The gene calls are TRBV2 and TRBJ2-7, with 9 bases fitting TRBD1. Trimming cost V 9 bases and J 5 bases; bases outside gene matches: 5. Germline V gene lookup returns CDR1 SNHLY and CDR2 FYNNEI. The CDR3 loop spans 12 amino acids. The CDR3 DNA reads as TGTGCCAGGGGACAGGGTCCCCACGAGCAGTACTTC. Its translation is CARGQGPHEQYF.

The chain has TRBV9 and TRBJ2-1; no reliable D call. Deletions cut 4 bases from V and 2 bases from J, with 16 bases between. Germline V CDR1 and CDR2: SGDLS, YYNGEE. CDR3 length: 16 residues. The CDR3 bases are TGTGCCAGCAGCCTAAGCCCTGTTGGGACCTACAATGAGCAGTTCTTC. This encodes CASSLSPVGTYNEQFF.

This clonotype was recorded many times. The V and J genes are TRBV28 and TRBJ2-7, with D tentatively TRBD2 (6 bases). This CDR3 is built from 14 residues. From germline, CDR1 is MDHEN and CDR2 SYDVKM. V was trimmed by 5 bases and J by 3 bases, leaving 14 bases between them. CDR3 loop: CASSPPGGNYEQYF. CDR3 sequence (DNA): TGTGCCAGCAGTCCTCCTGGAGGGAACTACGAGCAGTACTTC.

This clonotype has at least ten counts. The chain uses TRBV28 and TRBJ2-7; no clear D. Trimming left V 4 bases short and J 2 bases short, with 3 bases between. The germline V gene has CDR1 MDHEN and CDR2 SYDVKM. The CDR3 is 11 amino acids. DNA for the CDR3: TGTGCCAGCAGTTGGACCTACGAGCAGTACTTC. Protein sequence: CASSWTYEQYF.

This clonotype came up many times. The chain has TRBV29-1 and TRBJ2-5; TRBD2 matches at 13 bases. Losses at the gene ends were 6 bases for V and 4 bases for J; bases not matched to a gene: 2. CDR3 length equals 13 residues. CDR1 and CDR2 from the germline V gene are SQVTM and ANQGSEA. In DNA, the CDR3 is TGCAGCGTATGGACTAGCGGGAGAGAGACCCAGTACTTC. Protein sequence: CSVWTSGRETQYF. The full variable domain, rest sourced from reference TRBV29-1 and TRBJ2-5, is SAVISQKPSRDICQRGTSLTIQCQVDSQVTMMFWYRQQPGQSLTLIATANQGSEATYESGFVIDKFPISRPNLTFSTLTVSNMSPEDSSIYLCSVWTSGRETQYFGPGTRLLVL.

This clonotype was seen ten or more times. The chain couples TRBV4-1 to TRBJ1-2; the D gene is possibly TRBD1 (6 bases). V was shortened by 1 base and J by 1 base, with 13 bases between the two germline ends. The CDR3 runs 16 residues. Germline CDR1 is MGHRA and CDR2 is YSYEKL. This chain's CDR3 is CASSQGDRPDNYGYTF. CDR3 DNA: TGCGCCAGCAGCCAAGGTGACAGGCCTGATAACTATGGCTACACCTTC.

This clonotype was recorded a few times. The rearrangement uses TRBV10-2 and TRBJ2-5; D is unclear. The CDR3 is 13 amino acids. V was cut by 3 bases and J by 3 bases, with 8 bases left in between. CDR1 is WSHSY, CDR2 SAAADI, per germline. CDR3: CASSEGSKETQYF. The CDR3 region has the DNA TGCGCCAGCAGTGAAGGAAGCAAAGAGACCCAGTACTTC.

Only a few counts were recorded for this clonotype. This chain connects TRBV6-5 to TRBJ2-1, with D maybe TRBD2 (5 bases). Germline V lookup: CDR1 MNHEY, CDR2 SVGAGI. V was cut by 5 bases and J by 7 bases, with 15 bases left in between. This CDR3 has 14 residues. DNA of the CDR3: TGTGCCAGCAGTCGGCTGAGGGCCGGGAATGAGCAGTTCTTC. Encoded protein: CASSRLRAGNEQFF.

This clonotype showed up many times. The gene calls are TRBV3-1 and TRBJ1-2; weak D call: TRBD1 (5 bases). The germline V gene has CDR1 LGHDT and CDR2 YNNKEL (reference sequence). V was cut by 5 bases and J by 2 bases, with 12 bases left in between. This CDR3 is 14 amino acids long. CDR3 sequence reads: CASSFGTVNYGYTF. The CDR3 DNA reads as TGTGCCAGCAGCTTCGGGACCGTGAACTATGGCTACACCTTC.

This clonotype appeared many times. The chain employs TRBV6-6 and TRBJ2-4; possibly TRBD1 for D (6 bases). Germline values: CDR1 MNHNY, CDR2 SVGAGI (reference sequence). The CDR3 has 15 amino acids. Deletions cut 5 bases from V and 0 bases from J, with 11 bases between. The CDR3 sequence is CASSDGTKAKNIQYF. As DNA, the CDR3 is TGTGCCAGCAGTGACGGGACAAAAGCCAAAAACATTCAGTACTTC.

The chain has TRBV5-6 and TRBJ2-1; a weak D match, TRBD2 (7 bases). Germline CDR1 SGHDT, CDR2 YYEEEE. V was shortened by 6 bases and J by 7 bases, with 20 bases between the two germline ends. The length of the CDR3 is 15 residues. For the CDR3, the DNA is TGTGCCAGCACCTCTGGGAGGGGGTTGAGGAATGAGCAGTTCTTC. It specifies CASTSGRGLRNEQFF.

The table lists this clonotype with many counts. This chain connects TRBV6-5 to TRBJ1-4, with D uncertain. V lost 0 bases and J lost 0, with 8 bases in between. The CDR3 covers 16 residues. CDR1 and CDR2 from the germline V gene are MNHEY and SVGAGI. CDR3 sequence reads: CASSYSEVPTNEKLFF. The CDR3 nucleotides are TGTGCCAGCAGTTACTCGGAGGTTCCAACTAATGAAAAACTGTTTTTT.

This clonotype was picked up many times. The chain combines TRBV25-1 with TRBJ1-3; D not certain. The germline V gene has CDR1 MGHDK and CDR2 SYGVNS. This CDR3 spans 15 amino acids. The V end was cut by 4 bases, the J end by 1 base, with 11 bases between. The CDR3 coding sequence is TGTGCCAGCAGTGTGGGCGGGCTATCTGGAAACACCATATATTTT. This sequence encodes CASSVGGLSGNTIYF.

This chain uses TRBV20-1 with TRBJ2-2; 9 nucleotides match TRBD2. Germline V gene data show CDR1 as DFQATT and CDR2 as SNEGSKA (reference sequence). V dropped 3 bases and J dropped 7; count of bases not matched to a gene: 6. The CDR3 loop spans 14 amino acids. This CDR3 is CSASLAGAGGELFF. The CDR3, as DNA: TGCAGTGCTAGTTTAGCGGGAGCGGGCGGGGAGCTGTTTTTT.

This clonotype was counted a few times. The V gene is TRBV29-1, the J gene TRBJ2-6; weak D call: TRBD1 (5 bases). The CDR3 runs 15 residues. V lost 4 bases and J 1 base, leaving 11 bases between the germline ends. Germline assignment: CDR1 SQVTM and CDR2 ANQGSEA. CDR3 sequence reads: CSVVGVESGANVLTF. CDR3 nucleotides: TGCAGCGTTGTAGGGGTGGAATCTGGGGCCAACGTCCTGACTTTC.

This clonotype was picked up a small number of times. The V call is TRBV6-1, the J call TRBJ2-7; 7 bases line up with TRBD1. V shed 6 bases and J 4 bases; nucleotides not matched to a gene: 9. Germline CDR1 and CDR2: MNHNS and SASEGT. CDR3 length: 14 residues. The CDR3: CASRKTGQVYEQYF. The CDR3 DNA reads TGTGCCAGCAGAAAAACCGGACAGGTGTACGAGCAGTACTTC.

This clonotype was seen repeatedly, ten times or more. This chain connects TRBV3-1 to TRBJ2-1; TRBD2 agrees at 9 bases. Germline loops: CDR1 LGHDT, CDR2 YNNKEL (reference sequence). CDR3 length: 13 residues. The J segment lost 9 bases and the V segment lost 3 bases, leaving 3 bases of the junction unmatched. The CDR3 coding sequence is TGTGCCAGCAGCCAGGGACTAGCCGGTGAGCAGTTCTTC. Its protein is CASSQGLAGEQFF.

The chain combines TRBV12-3 or TRBV12-4 with TRBJ2-7, with D hard to call. Trimming shortened V by 8 bases and J by 2 bases, and 13 bases separated the two germline ends. This CDR3 contains 13 residues. In nucleotides, the CDR3 is TGTGCCAGCGGAAAGTCAGGAGCCTACGAGCAGTACTTC. Protein: CASGKSGAYEQYF.

V and J are TRBV27 and TRBJ2-3, with 9 bases aligning to TRBD2. Germline trimming cut 7 bases from V and 1 base from J; bases unmatched to any gene: 9. This CDR3 has 16 amino acids. The germline V gene encodes CDR1 MNHEY and CDR2 SMNVEV (reference sequence). The CDR3 protein is CASKGRGLAGTDTQYF. DNA for the CDR3: TGTGCCAGCAAGGGAAGGGGACTAGCCGGCACAGATACGCAGTATTTT.

On this clonotype itself: Sequence at one end of the junction differs from germline and may be a read error. The V gene is TRBV18, the J gene TRBJ1-6; TRBD1 agrees at 7 bases. This CDR3 spans 16 amino acids. Per the germline V gene, CDR1 is KGHSH and CDR2 is LQKENI. The CDR3 DNA reads as TGTGTCAGCTCACCCGCGACAGGGTCCTATAATTCACCCCTCCACTTT. This codes for CVSSPATGSYNSPLHF.

In this sample, this clonotype turned up many times. This rearrangement joins TRBV30 to TRBJ2-2; D ambiguous. The CDR3 runs 11 residues. Germline V gene data show CDR1 as GTSNPN and CDR2 as SVGIG (reference sequence). The V end lost 2 bases, the J end lost 4 bases, and 2 bases lay between the germline ends. CDR3 DNA sequence: TGTGCCTGGAGTCGCACCGGGGAGCTGTTTTTT. Its translation: CAWSRTGELFF.

This clonotype showed up many times. The genes are TRBV9 and TRBJ2-3; D unresolved. CDR3 length: 15 amino acids. Germline loops: CDR1 SGDLS, CDR2 YYNGEE. V gave up 0 bases and J gave up 2 bases, with 10 bases separating them. DNA for the CDR3: TGTGCCAGCAGCGTAGTCCCGCAGCCCACAGATACGCAGTATTTT. Encoded protein: CASSVVPQPTDTQYF.

This clonotype was seen ten or more times. This chain links TRBV20-1 with TRBJ1-1, with D unresolved. With 0 bases removed from V and 2 bases from J, the gap between germline ends came to 7 bases. This CDR3 comprises 13 residues. Germline V gene sequence: CDR1 DFQATT, CDR2 SNEGSKA (reference sequence). CDR3 residues: CSARDNPNTEAFF. DNA for the CDR3: TGCAGTGCTAGAGATAACCCCAACACTGAAGCTTTCTTT.

This clonotype was counted only a few times. The rearrangement joins TRBV7-2 to TRBJ1-2; a weak D match, TRBD1 (5 bases). The V end lost 5 bases, the J end lost 4 bases, and 14 bases lay between the germline ends. The length of the CDR3 is 14 residues. Germline CDR1 reads SGHTA; CDR2 reads FQGNSA. For the CDR3, the DNA is TGTGCCAGCAGCCTGGGACCGACCCTCTATGGCTACACCTTC. The encoded protein is CASSLGPTLYGYTF.